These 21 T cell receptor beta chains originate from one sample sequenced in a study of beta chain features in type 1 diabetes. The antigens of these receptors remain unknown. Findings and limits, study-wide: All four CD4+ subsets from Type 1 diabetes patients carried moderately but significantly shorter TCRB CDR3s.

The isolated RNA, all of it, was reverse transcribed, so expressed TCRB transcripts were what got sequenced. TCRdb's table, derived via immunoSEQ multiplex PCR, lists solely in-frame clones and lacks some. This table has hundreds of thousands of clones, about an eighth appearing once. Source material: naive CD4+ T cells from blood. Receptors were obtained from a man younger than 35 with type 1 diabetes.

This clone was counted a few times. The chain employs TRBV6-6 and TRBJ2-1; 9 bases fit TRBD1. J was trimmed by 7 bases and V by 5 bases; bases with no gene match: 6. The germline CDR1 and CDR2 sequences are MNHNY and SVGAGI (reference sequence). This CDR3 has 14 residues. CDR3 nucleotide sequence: TGTGCCAGCAGTGTCGGGACAGGGACGAATGAGCAGTTCTTC. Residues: CASSVGTGTNEQFF.

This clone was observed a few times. This CDR3 reads CASSLPQGGGYIDTQYF. In nucleotides, the CDR3 is TGTGCCAGCAGTTTACCCCAGGGAGGGGGCTATATAGATACGCAGTATTTT. The chain employs TRBV28 and TRBJ2-3; tentatively, D is TRBD1 or TRBD2 (7 bases each). The V end was cut by 2 bases, the J end by 5 bases, with 20 bases between. The CDR3 is 17 residues long. CDR1 MDHEN and CDR2 SYDVKM come from the germline V gene.

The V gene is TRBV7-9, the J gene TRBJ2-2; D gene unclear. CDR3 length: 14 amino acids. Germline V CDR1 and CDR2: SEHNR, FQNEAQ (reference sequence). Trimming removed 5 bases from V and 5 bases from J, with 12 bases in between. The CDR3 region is CASSRGPSTGELFF. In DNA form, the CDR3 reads TGTGCCAGCAGCAGAGGACCATCTACCGGGGAGCTGTTTTTT.

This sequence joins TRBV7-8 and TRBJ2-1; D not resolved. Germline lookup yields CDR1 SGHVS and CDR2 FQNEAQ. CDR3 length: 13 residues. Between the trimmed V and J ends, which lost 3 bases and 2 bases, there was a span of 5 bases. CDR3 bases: TGTGCCAGCAGCTTCTCGCCCTACAATGAGCAGTTCTTC. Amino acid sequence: CASSFSPYNEQFF.

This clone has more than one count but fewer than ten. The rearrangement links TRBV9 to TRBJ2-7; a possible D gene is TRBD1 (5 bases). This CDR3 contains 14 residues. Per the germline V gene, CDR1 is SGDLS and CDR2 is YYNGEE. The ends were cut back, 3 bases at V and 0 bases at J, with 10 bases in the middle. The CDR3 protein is CASSERQSSYEQYF. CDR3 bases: TGTGCCAGCAGCGAGAGACAGAGCTCCTACGAGCAGTACTTC.

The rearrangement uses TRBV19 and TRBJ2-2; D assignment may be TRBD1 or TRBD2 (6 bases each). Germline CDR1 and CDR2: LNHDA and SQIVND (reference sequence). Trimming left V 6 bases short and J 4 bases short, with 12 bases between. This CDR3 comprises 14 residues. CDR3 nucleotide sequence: TGTGCCAGTAGCGGGGGCCTGTTCACCGGGGAGCTGTTTTTT. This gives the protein CASSGGLFTGELFF.

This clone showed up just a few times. The CDR3: CASSTTSGGAPDTQYF. The CDR3 coding sequence is TGTGCCAGCAGTACAACTAGCGGGGGGGCCCCCGATACGCAGTATTTT. The rearrangement joins TRBV28 to TRBJ2-3; 13 nucleotides match TRBD2. Per the germline V gene, CDR1 is MDHEN and CDR2 is SYDVKM. J was trimmed by 6 bases and V by 5 bases; bases with no gene match: 8. This CDR3 comprises 16 residues.

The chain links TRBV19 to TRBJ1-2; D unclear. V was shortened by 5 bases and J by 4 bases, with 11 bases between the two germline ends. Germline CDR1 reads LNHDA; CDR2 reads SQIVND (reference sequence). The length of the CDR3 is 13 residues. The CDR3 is CASSLSRSYGYTF. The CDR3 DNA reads TGTGCCAGTAGTCTTTCAAGGTCCTATGGCTACACCTTC.

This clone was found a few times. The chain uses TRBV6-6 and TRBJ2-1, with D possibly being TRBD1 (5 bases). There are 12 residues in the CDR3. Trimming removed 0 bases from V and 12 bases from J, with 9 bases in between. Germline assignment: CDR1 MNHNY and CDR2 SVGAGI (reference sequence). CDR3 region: CASSYSGERQFF. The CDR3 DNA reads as TGTGCCAGCAGTTACTCAGGGGAAAGGCAGTTCTTC.

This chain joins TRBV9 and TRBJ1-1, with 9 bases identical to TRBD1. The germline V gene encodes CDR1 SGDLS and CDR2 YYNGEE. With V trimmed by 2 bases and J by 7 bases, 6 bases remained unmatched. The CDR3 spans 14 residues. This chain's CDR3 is CASSVTGGDHEAFF. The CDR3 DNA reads TGTGCCAGCAGCGTGACAGGGGGGGACCATGAAGCTTTCTTT.

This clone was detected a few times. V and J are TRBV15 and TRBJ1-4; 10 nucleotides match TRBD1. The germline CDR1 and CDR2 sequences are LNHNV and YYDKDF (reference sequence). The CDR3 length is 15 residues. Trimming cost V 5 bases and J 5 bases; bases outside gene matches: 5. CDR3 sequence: CATSRDRGLNEKLFF. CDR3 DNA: TGTGCCACCAGCCGCGACAGGGGGCTGAATGAAAAACTGTTTTTT.

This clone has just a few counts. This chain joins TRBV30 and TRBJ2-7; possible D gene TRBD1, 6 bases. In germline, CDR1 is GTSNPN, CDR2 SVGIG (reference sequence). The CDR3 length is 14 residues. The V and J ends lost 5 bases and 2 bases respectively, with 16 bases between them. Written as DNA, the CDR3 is TGTGCCTGGGAGGTGCAGGGGCCGGCCTACGAGCAGTACTTC. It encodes CAWEVQGPAYEQYF.

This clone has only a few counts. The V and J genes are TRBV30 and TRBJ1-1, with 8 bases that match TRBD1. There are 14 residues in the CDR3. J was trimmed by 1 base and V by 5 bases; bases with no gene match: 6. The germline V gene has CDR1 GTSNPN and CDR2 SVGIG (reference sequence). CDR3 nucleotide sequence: TGTGCCTGGGACAGGGGATTGGGGAACACTGAAGCTTTCTTT. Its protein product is CAWDRGLGNTEAFF.

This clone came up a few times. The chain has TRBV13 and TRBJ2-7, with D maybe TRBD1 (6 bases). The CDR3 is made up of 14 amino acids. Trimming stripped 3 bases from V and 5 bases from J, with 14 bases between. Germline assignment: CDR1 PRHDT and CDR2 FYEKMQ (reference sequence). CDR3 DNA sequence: TGTGCCAGCAGCTTGAGGGCAGGGGCTAACGAGCAGTACTTC. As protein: CASSLRAGANEQYF. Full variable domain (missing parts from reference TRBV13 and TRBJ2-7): AAGVIQSPRHLIKEKRETATLKCYPIPRHDTVYWYQQGPGQDPQFLISFYEKMQSDKGSIPDRFSAQQFSDYHSELNMSSLELGDSALYFCASSLRAGANEQYFGPGTRLTVT.

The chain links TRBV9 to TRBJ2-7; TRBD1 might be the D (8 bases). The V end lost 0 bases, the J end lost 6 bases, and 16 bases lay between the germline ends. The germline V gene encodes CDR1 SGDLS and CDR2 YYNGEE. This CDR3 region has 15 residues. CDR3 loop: CASSVGTGGDTEQYF. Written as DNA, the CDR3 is TGTGCCAGCAGCGTAGGAACAGGGGGGGACACCGAGCAGTACTTC.

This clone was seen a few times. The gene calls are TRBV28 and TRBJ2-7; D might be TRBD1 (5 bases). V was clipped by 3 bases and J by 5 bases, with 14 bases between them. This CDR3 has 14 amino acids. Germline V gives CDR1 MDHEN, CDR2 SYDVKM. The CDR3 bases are TGTGCCAGCAGTTTGTTTCAGGGTGGGGACGAGCAGTACTTC. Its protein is CASSLFQGGDEQYF.

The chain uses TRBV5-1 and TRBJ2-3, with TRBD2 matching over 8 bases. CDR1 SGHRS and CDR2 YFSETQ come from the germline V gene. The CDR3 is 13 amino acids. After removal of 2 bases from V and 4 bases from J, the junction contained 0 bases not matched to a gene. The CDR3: CASSFSGADTQYF. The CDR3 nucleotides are TGCGCCAGCAGCTTTAGCGGGGCAGATACGCAGTATTTT. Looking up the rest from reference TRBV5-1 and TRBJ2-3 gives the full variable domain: KAGVTQTPRYLIKTRGQQVTLSCSPISGHRSVSWYQQTPGQGLQFLFEYFSETQRNKGNFPGRFSGRQFSNSRSEMNVSTLELGDSALYLCASSFSGADTQYFGPGTRLTVL.

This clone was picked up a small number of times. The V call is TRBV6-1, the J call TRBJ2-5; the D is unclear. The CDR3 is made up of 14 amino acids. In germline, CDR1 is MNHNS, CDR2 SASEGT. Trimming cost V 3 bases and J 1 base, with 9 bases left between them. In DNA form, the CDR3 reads TGTGCCAGCAGTGACCGATGGGCCCAAGAGACCCAGTACTTC. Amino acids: CASSDRWAQETQYF.

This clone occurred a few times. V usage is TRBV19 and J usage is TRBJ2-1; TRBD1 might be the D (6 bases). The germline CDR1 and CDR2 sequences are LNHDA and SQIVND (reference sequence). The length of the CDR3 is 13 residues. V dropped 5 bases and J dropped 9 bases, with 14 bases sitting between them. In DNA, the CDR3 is TGTGCCAGTAGTGCTCAGGGGCAGGTTGAGCAGTTCTTC. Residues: CASSAQGQVEQFF.

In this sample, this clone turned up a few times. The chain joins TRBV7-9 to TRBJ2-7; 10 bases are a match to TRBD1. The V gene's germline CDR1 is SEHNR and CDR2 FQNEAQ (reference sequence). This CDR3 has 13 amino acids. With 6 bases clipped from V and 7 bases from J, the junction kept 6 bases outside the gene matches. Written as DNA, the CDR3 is TGTGCCAGCAGGAGGGGACAGGGGTGGGAGCAGTACTTC. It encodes CASRRGQGWEQYF.

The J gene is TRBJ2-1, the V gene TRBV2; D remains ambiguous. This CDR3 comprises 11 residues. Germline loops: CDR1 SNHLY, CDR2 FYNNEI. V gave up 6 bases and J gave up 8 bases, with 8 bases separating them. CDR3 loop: CASSGIDEQFF. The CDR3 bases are TGTGCCAGCAGCGGAATCGATGAGCAGTTCTTC.